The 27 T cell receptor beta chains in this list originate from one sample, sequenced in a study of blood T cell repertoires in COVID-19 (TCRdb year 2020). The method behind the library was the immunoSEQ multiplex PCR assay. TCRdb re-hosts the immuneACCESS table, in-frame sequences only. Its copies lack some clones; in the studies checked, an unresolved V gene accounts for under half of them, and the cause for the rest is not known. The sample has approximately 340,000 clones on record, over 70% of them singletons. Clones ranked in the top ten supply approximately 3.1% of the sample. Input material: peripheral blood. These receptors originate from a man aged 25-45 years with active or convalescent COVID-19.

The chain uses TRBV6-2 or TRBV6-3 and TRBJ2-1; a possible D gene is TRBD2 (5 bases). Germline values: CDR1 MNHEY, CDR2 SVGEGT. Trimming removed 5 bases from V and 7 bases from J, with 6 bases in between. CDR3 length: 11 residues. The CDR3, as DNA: TGTGCCAGCAGTCTAGCTAATGAGCAGTTCTTC. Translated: CASSLANEQFF.

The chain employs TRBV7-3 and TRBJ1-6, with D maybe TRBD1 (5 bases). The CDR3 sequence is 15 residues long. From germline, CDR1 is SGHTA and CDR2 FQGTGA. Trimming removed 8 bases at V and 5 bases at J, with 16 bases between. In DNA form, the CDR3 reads TGTGCCAGCGGGGGGTTGGGCCAGAATAATTCACCCCTCCACTTT. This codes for CASGGLGQNNSPLHF.

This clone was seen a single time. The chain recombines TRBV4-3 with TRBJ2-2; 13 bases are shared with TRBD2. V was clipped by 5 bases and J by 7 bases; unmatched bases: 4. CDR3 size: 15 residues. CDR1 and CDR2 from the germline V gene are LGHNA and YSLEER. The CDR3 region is CASSVLAGGVGELFF. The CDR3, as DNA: TGCGCCAGCAGCGTACTAGCGGGAGGGGTCGGGGAGCTGTTTTTT.

The CDR3 sequence is CASSWSGGSGYGYTF. The CDR3 DNA reads TGTGCCAGCAGTTGGAGTGGGGGTAGCGGCTATGGCTACACCTTC. J is TRBJ1-2 and V is TRBV27; weak D call: TRBD1 (5 bases). This CDR3 has 15 amino acids. Trimming left V 4 bases short and J 4 bases short, with 16 bases between. Germline CDR1 MNHEY, CDR2 SMNVEV (reference sequence).

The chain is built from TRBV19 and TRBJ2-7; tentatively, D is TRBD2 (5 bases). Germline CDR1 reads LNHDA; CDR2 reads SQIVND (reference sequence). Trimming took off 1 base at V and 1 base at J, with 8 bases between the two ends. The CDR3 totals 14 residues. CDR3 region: CASSIVGDSYEQYF. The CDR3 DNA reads TGTGCCAGTAGTATAGTCGGGGATTCCTACGAGCAGTACTTC.

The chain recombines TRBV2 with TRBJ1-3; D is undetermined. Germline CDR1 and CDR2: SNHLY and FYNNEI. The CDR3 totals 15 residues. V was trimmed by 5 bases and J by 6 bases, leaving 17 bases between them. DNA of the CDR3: TGTGCCAGCAGTCCTGGACGGGAACGACTAAACACCATATATTTT. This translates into CASSPGRERLNTIYF.

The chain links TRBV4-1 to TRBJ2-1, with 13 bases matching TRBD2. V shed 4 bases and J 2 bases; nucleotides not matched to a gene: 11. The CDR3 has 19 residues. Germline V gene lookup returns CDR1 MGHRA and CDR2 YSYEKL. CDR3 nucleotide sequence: TGCGCCAGCAGCCCCCAACTAGCGGGGGGGCTTTGGCCCTACAATGAGCAGTTCTTC. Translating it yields CASSPQLAGGLWPYNEQFF.

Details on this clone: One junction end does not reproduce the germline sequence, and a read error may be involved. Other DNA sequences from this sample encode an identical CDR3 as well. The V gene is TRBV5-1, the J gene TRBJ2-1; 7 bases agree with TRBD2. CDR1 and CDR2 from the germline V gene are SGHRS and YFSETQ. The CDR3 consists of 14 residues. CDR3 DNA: TGCGCTAGCAGCCCGGGGGGAGGGAGAGGTGAGCAGTTCTTC. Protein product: CASSPGGGRGEQFF.

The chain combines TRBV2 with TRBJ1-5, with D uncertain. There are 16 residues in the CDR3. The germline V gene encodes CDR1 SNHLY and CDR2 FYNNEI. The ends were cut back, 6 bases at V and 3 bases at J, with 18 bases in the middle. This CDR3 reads CASSPPGSRANQPQHF. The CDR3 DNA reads TGTGCCAGCAGCCCACCGGGATCCCGGGCCAATCAGCCCCAGCATTTT. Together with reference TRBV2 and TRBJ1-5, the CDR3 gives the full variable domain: EPEVTQTPSHQVTQMGQEVILRCVPISNHLYFYWYRQILGQKVEFLVSFYNNEISEKSEIFDDQFSVERPDGSNFTLKIRSTKLEDSAMYFCASSPPGSRANQPQHFGDGTRLSIL.

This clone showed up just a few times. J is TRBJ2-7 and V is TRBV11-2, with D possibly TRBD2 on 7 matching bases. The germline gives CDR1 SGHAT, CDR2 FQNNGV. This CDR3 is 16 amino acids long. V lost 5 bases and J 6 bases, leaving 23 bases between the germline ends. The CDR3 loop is CASSPWGGGRLPEQYF. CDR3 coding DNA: TGTGCCAGCAGCCCCTGGGGAGGGGGGAGGCTTCCCGAGCAGTACTTC.

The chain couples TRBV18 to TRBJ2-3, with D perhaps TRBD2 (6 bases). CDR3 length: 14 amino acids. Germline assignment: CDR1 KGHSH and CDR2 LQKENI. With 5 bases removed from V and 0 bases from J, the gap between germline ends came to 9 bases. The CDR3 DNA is TGTGCCAGCTCAGCGGGGACTAGCACAGATACGCAGTATTTT. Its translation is CASSAGTSTDTQYF.

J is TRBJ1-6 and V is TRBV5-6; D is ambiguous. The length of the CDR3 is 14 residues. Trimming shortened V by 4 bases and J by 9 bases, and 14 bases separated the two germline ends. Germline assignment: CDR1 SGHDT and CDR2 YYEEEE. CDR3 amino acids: CASSPPSPGSPLHF. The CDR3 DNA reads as TGTGCCAGCAGCCCCCCCTCACCGGGTTCACCCCTCCACTTT.

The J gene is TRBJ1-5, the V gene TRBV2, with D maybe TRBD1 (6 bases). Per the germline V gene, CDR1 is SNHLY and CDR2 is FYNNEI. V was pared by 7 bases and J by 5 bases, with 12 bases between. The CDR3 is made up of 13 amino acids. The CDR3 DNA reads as TGTGCCAGCATTCTAAACAGGGATCAGCCCCAGCATTTT. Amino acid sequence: CASILNRDQPQHF.

Written as DNA, the CDR3 is TGTGCCAGCAGCTTAAGTGGACAGGGCTACGAGCAGTACTTC. Translated, it gives CASSLSGQGYEQYF. The chain combines TRBV7-3 with TRBJ2-7, with 8 positions matching TRBD1. This CDR3 is 14 amino acids long. Unmatched junction bases numbered 2, after V lost 1 base and J lost 3 bases. Germline values: CDR1 SGHTA, CDR2 FQGTGA.

CDR3 nucleotide sequence: TGTGCCAGCAGTCCCCCATGGAGGGAGGGCTACACCTTC. Its translation: CASSPPWREGYTF. The chain is built from TRBV28 and TRBJ1-2; unclear D gene. The CDR3 sequence is 13 residues long. CDR1 and CDR2 from the germline V gene are MDHEN and SYDVKM. Between the trimmed V and J ends, which lost 5 bases and 8 bases, there was a span of 15 bases.

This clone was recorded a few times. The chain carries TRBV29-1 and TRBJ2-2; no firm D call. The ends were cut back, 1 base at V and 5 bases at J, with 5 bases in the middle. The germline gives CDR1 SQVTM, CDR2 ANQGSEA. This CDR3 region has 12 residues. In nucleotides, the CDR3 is TGCAGCGTTGAAGCCCCGACCGGGGAGCTGTTTTTT. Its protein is CSVEAPTGELFF.

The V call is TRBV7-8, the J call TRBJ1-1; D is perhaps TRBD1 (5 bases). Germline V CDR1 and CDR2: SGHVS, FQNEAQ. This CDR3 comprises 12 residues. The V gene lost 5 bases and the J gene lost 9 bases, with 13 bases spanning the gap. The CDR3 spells CASSPRQTQAFF. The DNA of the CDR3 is TGTGCCAGCAGCCCTCGACAGACACAAGCTTTCTTT.

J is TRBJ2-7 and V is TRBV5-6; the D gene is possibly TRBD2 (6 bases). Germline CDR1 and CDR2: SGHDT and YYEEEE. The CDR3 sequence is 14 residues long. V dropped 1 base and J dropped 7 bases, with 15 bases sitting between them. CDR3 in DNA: TGTGCCAGCAGCTTGAGGGGTAGCGGCGCGGAGCAGTACTTC. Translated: CASSLRGSGAEQYF.

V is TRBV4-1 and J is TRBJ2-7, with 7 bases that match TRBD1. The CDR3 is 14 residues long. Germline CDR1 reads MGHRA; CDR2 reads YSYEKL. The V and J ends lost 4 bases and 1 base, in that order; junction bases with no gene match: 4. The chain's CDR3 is CASSLGTDSYEQYF. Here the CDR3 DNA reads TGCGCCAGCAGCCTGGGGACAGATTCCTACGAGCAGTACTTC.

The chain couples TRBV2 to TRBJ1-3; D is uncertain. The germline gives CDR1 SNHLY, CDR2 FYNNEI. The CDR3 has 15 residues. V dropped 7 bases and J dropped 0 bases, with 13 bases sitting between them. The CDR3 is CASTEGVYSGNTIYF. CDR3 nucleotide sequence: TGTGCCAGCACCGAGGGCGTATACTCTGGAAACACCATATATTTT.

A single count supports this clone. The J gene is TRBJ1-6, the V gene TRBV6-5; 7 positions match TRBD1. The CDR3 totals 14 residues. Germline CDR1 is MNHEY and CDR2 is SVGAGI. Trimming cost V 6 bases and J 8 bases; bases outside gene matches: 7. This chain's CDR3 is CASSSTGNDSPLHF. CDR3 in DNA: TGTGCCAGCAGCTCGACAGGGAACGATTCACCCCTCCACTTT.

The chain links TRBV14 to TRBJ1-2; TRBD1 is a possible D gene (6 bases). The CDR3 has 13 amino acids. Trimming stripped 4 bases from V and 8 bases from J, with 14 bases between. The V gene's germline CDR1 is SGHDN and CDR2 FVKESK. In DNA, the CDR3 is TGTGCCAGCAGCCCAACAGGGTCCAACGGCTACACCTTC. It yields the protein CASSPTGSNGYTF.

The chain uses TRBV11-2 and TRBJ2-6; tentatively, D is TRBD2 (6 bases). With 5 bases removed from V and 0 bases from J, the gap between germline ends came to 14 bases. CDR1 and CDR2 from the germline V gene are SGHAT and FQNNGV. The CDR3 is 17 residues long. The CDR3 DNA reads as TGTGCCAGCAGCCCCGGGTGGGAGGTCTCTGGGGCCAACGTCCTGACTTTC. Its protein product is CASSPGWEVSGANVLTF. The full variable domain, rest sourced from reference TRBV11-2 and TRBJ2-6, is EAGVAQSPRYKIIEKRQSVAFWCNPISGHATLYWYQQILGQGPKLLIQFQNNGVVDDSQLPKDRFSAERLKGVDSTLKIQPAKLEDSAVYLCASSPGWEVSGANVLTFGAGSRLTVL.

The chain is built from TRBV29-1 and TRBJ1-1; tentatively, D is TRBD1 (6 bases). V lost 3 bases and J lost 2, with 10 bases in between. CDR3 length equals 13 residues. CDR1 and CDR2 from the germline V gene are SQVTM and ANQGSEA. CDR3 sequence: CSVDKQGNTEAFF. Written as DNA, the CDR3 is TGCAGCGTTGATAAACAGGGAAACACTGAAGCTTTCTTT. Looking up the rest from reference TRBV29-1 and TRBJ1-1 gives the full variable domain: SAVISQKPSRDICQRGTSLTIQCQVDSQVTMMFWYRQQPGQSLTLIATANQGSEATYESGFVIDKFPISRPNLTFSTLTVSNMSPEDSSIYLCSVDKQGNTEAFFGQGTRLTVV.

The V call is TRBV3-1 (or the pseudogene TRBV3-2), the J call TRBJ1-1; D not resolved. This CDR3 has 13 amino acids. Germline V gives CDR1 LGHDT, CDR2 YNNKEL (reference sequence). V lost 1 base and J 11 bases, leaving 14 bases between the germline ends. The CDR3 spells CASSQAMAGKAFF. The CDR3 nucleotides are TGTGCCAGCAGCCAAGCTATGGCGGGTAAGGCTTTCTTT.

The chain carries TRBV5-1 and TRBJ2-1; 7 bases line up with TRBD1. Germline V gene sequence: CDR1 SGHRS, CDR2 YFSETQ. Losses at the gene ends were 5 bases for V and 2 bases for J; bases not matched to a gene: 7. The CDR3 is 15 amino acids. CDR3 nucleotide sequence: TGCGCCAGCAGGGAGACCGGGACAGCCTACAATGAGCAGTTCTTC. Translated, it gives CASRETGTAYNEQFF.

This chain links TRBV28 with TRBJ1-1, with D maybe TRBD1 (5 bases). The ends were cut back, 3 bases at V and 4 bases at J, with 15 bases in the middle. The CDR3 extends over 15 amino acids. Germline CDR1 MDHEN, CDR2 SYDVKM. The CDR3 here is CASSFTQGIATEAFF. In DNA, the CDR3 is TGTGCCAGCAGTTTCACTCAGGGTATTGCCACTGAAGCTTTCTTT.